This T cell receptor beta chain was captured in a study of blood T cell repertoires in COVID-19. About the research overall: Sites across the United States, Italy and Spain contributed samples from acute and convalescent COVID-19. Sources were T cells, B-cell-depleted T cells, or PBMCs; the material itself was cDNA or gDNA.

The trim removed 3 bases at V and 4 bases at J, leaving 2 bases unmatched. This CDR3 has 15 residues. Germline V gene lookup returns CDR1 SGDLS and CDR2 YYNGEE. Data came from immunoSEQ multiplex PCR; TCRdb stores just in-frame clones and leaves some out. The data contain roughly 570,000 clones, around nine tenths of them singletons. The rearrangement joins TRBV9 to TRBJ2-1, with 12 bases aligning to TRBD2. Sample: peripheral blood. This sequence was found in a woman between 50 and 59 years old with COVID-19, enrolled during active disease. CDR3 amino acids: CASSGLAGEYNEQFF. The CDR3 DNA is TGTGCCAGCAGCGGACTAGCGGGGGAGTACAATGAGCAGTTCTTC.